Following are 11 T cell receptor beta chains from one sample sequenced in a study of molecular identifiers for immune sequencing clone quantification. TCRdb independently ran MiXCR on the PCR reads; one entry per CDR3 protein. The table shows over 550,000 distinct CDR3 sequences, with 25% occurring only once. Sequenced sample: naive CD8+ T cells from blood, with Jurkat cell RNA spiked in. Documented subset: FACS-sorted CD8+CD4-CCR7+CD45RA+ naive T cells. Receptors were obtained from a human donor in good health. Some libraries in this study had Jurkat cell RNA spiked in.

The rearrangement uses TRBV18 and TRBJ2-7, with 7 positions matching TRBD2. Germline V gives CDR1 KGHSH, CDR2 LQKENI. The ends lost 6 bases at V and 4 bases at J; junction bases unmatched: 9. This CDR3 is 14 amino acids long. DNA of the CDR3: TGTGCCAGCTCCTCGGGACTAAGCGGGTACGAGCAGTACTTC. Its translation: CASSSGLSGYEQYF.

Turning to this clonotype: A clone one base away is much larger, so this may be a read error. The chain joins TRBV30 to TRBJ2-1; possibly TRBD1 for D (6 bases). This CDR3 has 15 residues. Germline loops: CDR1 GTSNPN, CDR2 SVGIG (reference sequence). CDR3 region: CAWSPPEDRYNAQFF. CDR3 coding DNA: TGTGCCTGGAGCCCACCTGAGGACAGATACAATGCGCAGTTCTTC.

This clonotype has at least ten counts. The CDR3 nucleotides read TGTGCCAGCAGCCCGAACTACGAGCAGTACTTC. Protein product: CASSPNYEQYF. The chain joins TRBV7-9 to TRBJ2-7; D uncertain. The CDR3 has 11 amino acids. Germline V lookup: CDR1 SEHNR, CDR2 FQNEAQ (reference sequence). The V end was cut by 5 bases, the J end by 3 bases, with 5 bases between.

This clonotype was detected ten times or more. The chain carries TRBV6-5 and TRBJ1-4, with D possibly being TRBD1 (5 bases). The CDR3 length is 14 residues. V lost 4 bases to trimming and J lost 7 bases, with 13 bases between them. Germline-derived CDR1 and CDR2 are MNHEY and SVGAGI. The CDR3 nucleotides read TGTGCCAGCAGTTTCGGGGCACGGGGTGAAAAACTGTTTTTT. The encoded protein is CASSFGARGEKLFF.

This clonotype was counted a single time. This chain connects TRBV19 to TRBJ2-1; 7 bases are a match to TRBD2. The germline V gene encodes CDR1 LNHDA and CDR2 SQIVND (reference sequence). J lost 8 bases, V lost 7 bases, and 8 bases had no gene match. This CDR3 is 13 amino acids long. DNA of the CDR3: TGTGCCAGTACCCTTGGGGGGGTCCATGAGCAGTTCTTC. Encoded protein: CASTLGGVHEQFF.

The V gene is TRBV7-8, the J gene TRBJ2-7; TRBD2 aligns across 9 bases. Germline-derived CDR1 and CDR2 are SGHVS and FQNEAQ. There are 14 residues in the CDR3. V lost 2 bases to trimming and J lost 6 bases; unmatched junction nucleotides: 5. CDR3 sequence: CASSLTGLASEQYF. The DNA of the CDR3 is TGTGCCAGCAGCTTAACGGGACTAGCAAGCGAGCAGTACTTC.

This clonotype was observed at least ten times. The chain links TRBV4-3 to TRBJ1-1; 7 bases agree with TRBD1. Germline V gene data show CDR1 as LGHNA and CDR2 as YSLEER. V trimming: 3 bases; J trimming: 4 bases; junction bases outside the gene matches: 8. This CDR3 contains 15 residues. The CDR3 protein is CASSQDRSKSTEAFF. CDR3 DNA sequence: TGCGCCAGCAGCCAGGACAGGAGTAAGTCCACTGAAGCTTTCTTT.

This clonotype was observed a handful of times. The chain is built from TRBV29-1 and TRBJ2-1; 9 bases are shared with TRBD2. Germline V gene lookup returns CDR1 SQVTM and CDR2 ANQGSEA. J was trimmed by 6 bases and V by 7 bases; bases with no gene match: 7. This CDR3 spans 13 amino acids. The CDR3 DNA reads TGCAGCGGGGTAGCGGGGGAAACCAATGAGCAGTTCTTC. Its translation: CSGVAGETNEQFF.

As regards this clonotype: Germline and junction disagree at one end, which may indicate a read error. Here the CDR3 DNA reads TGTGCCGGCAGTTACAGCAGGGGCGAAGCTTTCTTT. Translation: CAGSYSRGEAFF. The chain couples TRBV6-2 or TRBV6-3 to TRBJ1-1; possibly TRBD1 for D (6 bases). The V gene's germline CDR1 is MNHEY and CDR2 SVGEGT. This CDR3 contains 12 residues.

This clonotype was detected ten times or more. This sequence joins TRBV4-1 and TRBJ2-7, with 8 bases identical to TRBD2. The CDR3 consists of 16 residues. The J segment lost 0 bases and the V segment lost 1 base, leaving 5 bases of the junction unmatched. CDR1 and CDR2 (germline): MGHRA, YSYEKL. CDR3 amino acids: CASSQVRLAPSYEQYF. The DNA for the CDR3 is TGCGCCAGCAGCCAAGTCAGACTAGCGCCCTCCTACGAGCAGTACTTC.

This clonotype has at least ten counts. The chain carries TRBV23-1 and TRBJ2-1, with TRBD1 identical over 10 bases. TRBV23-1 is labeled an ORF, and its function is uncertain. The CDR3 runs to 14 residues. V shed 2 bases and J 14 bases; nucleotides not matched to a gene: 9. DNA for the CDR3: TGCGCCAGCAGTCAACCATCACGGGGGACAGGGGAGTTCTTC. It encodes CASSQPSRGTGEFF.